This is a list of T cell receptor beta chains from one sample in a study of beta chain features in type 1 diabetes. Assay: immunoSEQ multiplex PCR; the TCRdb copy retains only in-frame clones and omits some. The sample has fewer than 350,000 clones, less than 20% seen once; the top ten hold about 0.044%. Sequenced: naive CD4+ T cells from blood. These receptors were obtained from a woman aged 18-30 years in good health. CDR3s include the opening cysteine and the closing phenylalanine or tryptophan. A D gene is named only where the DNA matches it firmly. The listing skips clone size in some rows; elsewhere it reads once, few, many or a size class.

v_gene	len	j_gene	d_gene	abundance	CDR3aa	CDR3nt
TRBV4-1	15	TRBJ2-7	.	.	CASSQVGRGTYEQYF	TGCGCCAGCAGCCAAGTAGGCCGGGGGACGTACGAGCAGTACTTC
TRBV27	14	TRBJ2-5	TRBD2	.	CASSTAGGRETQYF	TGTGCCAGCAGTACAGCGGGAGGGAGGGAGACCCAGTACTTC
TRBV7-9	16	TRBJ1-2	TRBD1	.	CASSRGTGDINYGYTF	TGTGCCAGCAGCCGCGGGACAGGTGACATTAACTATGGCTACACCTTC
TRBV5-6	13	TRBJ1-1	.	.	CASSSGAPGGGFF	TGTGCCAGCAGCTCCGGGGCCCCGGGAGGAGGTTTCTTT
TRBV5-4	15	TRBJ1-1	TRBD1	.	CASSRPGTGNTEAFF	TGTGCCAGCAGCCGTCCCGGGACAGGGAACACTGAAGCTTTCTTT
TRBV5-4	15	TRBJ1-1	TRBD1	.	CASSLDRGRDTEAFF	TGTGCCAGCAGCTTGGACAGGGGGCGGGACACTGAAGCTTTCTTT
TRBV29-1	14	TRBJ2-7	.	.	CSVEVTEGAGEQYF	TGCAGCGTTGAAGTCACGGAGGGGGCGGGCGAGCAGTACTTC
TRBV25-1	15	TRBJ1-1	TRBD1	.	CASSDRTGGSPEAFF	TGTGCCAGCAGTGACCGGACAGGGGGCAGCCCTGAAGCTTTCTTT
TRBV18	15	TRBJ1-2	TRBD1	few	CASSPTGQGNYGYTF	TGTGCCAGCTCACCAACGGGACAGGGAAACTATGGCTACACCTTC
TRBV6-1	11	TRBJ1-1	.	few	CASNMNTEAFF	TGTGCCAGCAATATGAACACTGAAGCTTTCTTT
TRBV19	14	TRBJ1-2	.	.	CASHPGGANYGYTF	TGTGCCAGCCATCCAGGCGGGGCCAACTATGGCTACACCTTC
TRBV12-5	15	TRBJ2-2	TRBD1	few	CASGSGQGNTGELFF	TGTGCTAGTGGTTCCGGACAGGGTAACACCGGGGAGCTGTTTTTT
TRBV5-1	13	TRBJ2-1	TRBD2	few	CASSLGTSGRRIF	TGCGCCAGCAGCTTGGGGACTAGCGGGAGGAGGATCTTC
TRBV18	15	TRBJ2-2	.	few	CASSPAIPNTGELFF	TGTGCCAGCTCACCAGCGATACCGAACACCGGGGAGCTGTTTTTT
TRBV7-8	13	TRBJ1-5	.	.	CASRQGNNQPQHF	TGTGCCAGCAGGCAGGGTAACAATCAGCCCCAGCATTTT
TRBV30	16	TRBJ2-3	.	few	CAWSRSTKTLLDTQYF	TGTGCCTGGAGTCGGTCGACTAAAACACTGCTGGATACGCAGTATTTT
TRBV30	12	TRBJ1-1	.	.	CAWGLVNTEAFF	TGTGCCTGGGGGCTTGTGAACACTGAAGCTTTCTTT
TRBV11-1	14	TRBJ2-5	TRBD1	.	CASSLGQGRETQYF	TGTGCCAGCAGCCTGGGACAGGGCCGGGAGACCCAGTACTTC
TRBV4-1	16	TRBJ1-2	.	few	CASSQPRRGPNYGYTF	TGCGCCAGCAGCCAACCCCGGAGGGGTCCTAACTATGGCTACACCTTC
TRBV12-5	11	TRBJ1-5	.	few	CASGSRQPQHF	TGTGCTAGTGGTTCTCGGCAGCCCCAGCATTTT
TRBV4-1	15	TRBJ2-4	TRBD2	.	CASRPTSGSGYIQYF	TGCGCCAGCAGACCGACTAGCGGGAGTGGGTACATTCAGTACTTC
TRBV6-6	16	TRBJ2-1	TRBD1	.	CASRANDRGLGNEQFF	TGTGCCAGCAGAGCCAACGACAGGGGTTTAGGCAATGAGCAGTTCTTC